A selection of T cell receptor beta chains follows, all from one sample in a study of T cell responses to AZD1222 COVID-19 vaccine. Assay: immunoSEQ multiplex PCR; the TCRdb copy retains only in-frame clones and omits some. The sample carries over 150,000 clones, approximately 92% recorded once. Sequences were derived from peripheral blood, sampled 28 days after the second dose of the MenACWY control vaccine. The receptors stem from an adult who received the MenACWY meningococcal vaccine as a control. The CDR3 runs from the conserved cysteine through the conserved F or W. The D gene is left open where the match is weak. Clone size is not always given. Where it is, it says once, few, many or a class for expanded clones.

d_call j_call v_call clone_size cdr3_nt cdr3_aa
NA TRBJ1-1 TRBV3-1/TRBV3-2 NA TGTGCCAGCAGCCATAGGGGGGGGTACACTGAAGCTTTCTTT CASSHRGGYTEAFF
NA TRBJ1-2 TRBV4-2 NA TGTGCCAGCAGCCCGGACGGAATTTATGGCTACACCTTC CASSPDGIYGYTF
NA TRBJ2-5 TRBV3-1/TRBV3-2 NA TGTGCCAGCAGCTACGCGGGTATATCTCGGGAGACCCAGTACTTC CASSYAGISRETQYF
NA TRBJ1-5 TRBV15 once TGTGCCACCAGCAGAGACTATAGCAATCAGCCCCAGCATTTT CATSRDYSNQPQHF
NA TRBJ1-2 TRBV28 NA TGTGCCAGCAGACCCAAGGGGCGGGGAGTAAACTATGGCTACACCTTC CASRPKGRGVNYGYTF
NA TRBJ1-2 TRBV19 NA TGTGCCAGTAGTCCGTTACCGACTGACTATGGCTACACCTTC CASSPLPTDYGYTF
TRBD2 TRBJ2-7 TRBV6-6 NA TGTGCCAGTTTCATGCCGGGACTAGCCGTTGTCGGGCAGTACTTC CASFMPGLAVVGQYF
NA TRBJ1-2 TRBV30 NA TGTGCCTGGAGTGAAAGCAACGACTATGGCTACACCTTC CAWSESNDYGYTF
NA TRBJ1-5 TRBV2 NA TGTGCCAGCTCGGGGGAGGGCAATCAGCCCCAGCATTTT CASSGEGNQPQHF
NA TRBJ1-2 TRBV6-5 once TGTGCCGTATCCTCAGGTCGCTCCTCCTATGGCTACACCTTC CAVSSGRSSYGYTF
NA TRBJ1-1 TRBV3-1/TRBV3-2 NA TGTGCCAGCAGCCAGACGGGGAACACTGAAGCTTTCTTT CASSQTGNTEAFF
NA TRBJ1-4 TRBV7-2 NA TGTGCCAGCAGCTTAGCCGGGAGAGGCGAAAAACTGTTTTTT CASSLAGRGEKLFF
TRBD1 TRBJ1-2 TRBV11-2 NA TGTGCCAGCAGCTCCCCCGACAGGGGGCTACGAGGCTACACCTTC CASSSPDRGLRGYTF
TRBD1 TRBJ2-7 TRBV28 NA TGTGCCAGCAGTCGGGGACAGGGACTCGGGTACGAGCAGTACTTC CASSRGQGLGYEQYF
NA TRBJ2-7 TRBV21-1 NA TGTGCCAGCAGCAAAGGAGGGGCCAGGATCTCCTACGAGCAGTACTTC CASSKGGARISYEQYF
NA TRBJ2-6 TRBV10-1 NA TGCGCCAGCAGTGAAGGCTCTGCTGGGGCCAACGTCCTGACTTTC CASSEGSAGANVLTF
TRBD2 TRBJ2-1 TRBV5-1 NA TGCGCCAGCAGCTTGGCGACTAGCGGGGGTGACAGCTCCTACAATGAGCAGTTCTTC CASSLATSGGDSSYNEQFF
NA TRBJ1-1 TRBV6-2/TRBV6-3 NA TGTGCCAGCAGTTACCGCGCGGGGCGTTGGGTGAACACTGAAGCTTTCTTT CASSYRAGRWVNTEAFF
TRBD1 TRBJ2-3 TRBV27 NA TGTGCCAGCAGTCAGGGGGTTACTAGCACAGATACGCAGTATTTT CASSQGVTSTDTQYF
NA TRBJ1-3 TRBV2 NA TGTGCCAGCAGGGCAGGATCCTCTGGAAACACCATATATTTT CASRAGSSGNTIYF
NA TRBJ1-2 TRBV6-1 NA TGTGCCAGCAGTGAAATGTGGTCCGGTCATGGCTACACCTTC CASSEMWSGHGYTF
TRBD1 TRBJ1-1 TRBV28 NA TGTGCCAGCAGCCTAACAGGGGCCGGGGGAGCTTTCTTT CASSLTGAGGAFF
TRBD1 TRBJ1-1 TRBV7-8 few TGTGCCAGCAGCCGAGACAGGGGGCCTAACACTGAAGCTTTCTTT CASSRDRGPNTEAFF
NA TRBJ1-5 TRBV25-1 NA TGTGCCAGCAGTGAAGGCCTCAGTGGGCCCCAGCATTTT CASSEGLSGPQHF
NA TRBJ1-4 TRBV4-1 NA TGCGCCAGCAGCCAGGGACCAGGGGCAACTAATGAAAAACTGTTTTTT CASSQGPGATNEKLFF
TRBD1 TRBJ1-2 TRBV28 NA TGTGCCAGCAGGACAGGGCGTTGGGGCTACACCTTC CASRTGRWGYTF
NA TRBJ1-3 TRBV12-3/TRBV12-4 NA TGTGCCAGCAGTTTACTAGGAAACACCATATATTTT CASSLLGNTIYF
NA TRBJ1-4 TRBV24-1 NA TGTGCCACCAGTTCCGGACAGAATGTTGCAACTAATGAAAAACTGTTTTTT CATSSGQNVATNEKLFF
NA TRBJ1-2 TRBV7-2 NA TGTGCCAGCAGCTCCCAGGGGCTAGATGGCTACACCTTC CASSSQGLDGYTF
TRBD2 TRBJ2-5 TRBV4-1 NA TGCGCCAGCAGCCCCGGGACTAGTGTGGAGACCCAGTACTTC CASSPGTSVETQYF
NA TRBJ1-2 TRBV28 NA TGTGCCAGCGGGATCTCTAACTATGGCTACACCTTC CASGISNYGYTF
TRBD2 TRBJ2-1 TRBV6-5 NA TGTGCCAGCAGTTATACGGGGGGAAACTACAATGAGCAGTTCTTC CASSYTGGNYNEQFF
NA TRBJ1-1 TRBV7-2 once TGTGCCAGCAGCTTCCGGGGTAACCCCTGGGGAGCTTTCTTT CASSFRGNPWGAFF
TRBD1 TRBJ1-2 TRBV28 NA TGTGCCAGCAGCGGTCTTGGACAGGTGAACTATGGCTACACCTTC CASSGLGQVNYGYTF
NA TRBJ1-6 TRBV11-2 once TGTGCCAGCAGCTTAGATCTGGGTTCACCCCTCCACTTT CASSLDLGSPLHF
TRBD2 TRBJ2-2 TRBV5-1 NA TGCGCCAGCAGTTCGGGACTAGCGGGGGGAAACACCGGGGAGCTGTTTTTT CASSSGLAGGNTGELFF
NA TRBJ1-2 TRBV7-2 NA TGTGCCAGCGCCCTGAGGGGGGAGGTTGGCTATGGCTACACCTTC CASALRGEVGYGYTF
TRBD1 TRBJ1-2 TRBV4-2 NA TGTGCCAGCAGCCAAGATCAAGACAGGGTTGCTGGCTACACCTTC CASSQDQDRVAGYTF
NA TRBJ1-5 TRBV5-1 NA TGCGCCAGCAGCTTGGATCGTAACCAGCCCCAGCATTTT CASSLDRNQPQHF
NA TRBJ1-2 TRBV6-4 NA TGTGCCAGCAGTGAACGCGGAAACTATGGCTACACCTTC CASSERGNYGYTF
NA TRBJ2-7 TRBV28 NA TGTGCCAGCAGTTTATCTCCGGGACCCCCGGGGAACGAGCAGTACTTC CASSLSPGPPGNEQYF
NA TRBJ1-3 TRBV9 NA TGTGCCAGCAGCAGATCCTCGACAGGTGCGGTATATTTT CASSRSSTGAVYF
TRBD1 TRBJ2-1 TRBV11-3 NA TGTGCCAGCAGCTTGCAAGGACAGGTCAATGAGCAGTTCTTC CASSLQGQVNEQFF
NA TRBJ1-2 TRBV4-1 NA TGCGCCAGCAGTGTCGACAGGTGGACCTATGGCTACACCTTC CASSVDRWTYGYTF
NA TRBJ1-6 TRBV2 once TGTGCCAGCAGTGCGGGACTAGTCCACCACTTT CASSAGLVHHF